This is a list of T cell receptor beta chains from one sample in a study of Tregs in tolerant kidney transplant recipients. Sequencing used immunoSEQ multiplex PCR; TCRdb keeps in-frame clones, though not all of them. The sample yields nearly 50,000 clones, 89% seen once. The sample consisted of CD8+ T cells from blood (PBMCs), taken 12 months after the transplant. Every receptor here comes from a human patient who received a combined kidney and bone marrow transplant. Some T cells here may be from the graft donor. CDR3s include the opening cysteine and the closing phenylalanine or tryptophan.

CASSIRYGREQYF,13,TRBV19
CASSLAKLTSARETQYF,17,TRBV5-4
CASSLTGGPEAFF,13,TRBV5-1
CASRDSGGVDTQYF,14,TRBV27
CASSLETGLSYEQYF,15,TRBV5-5
CASSQYRDPSNYEQYF,16,TRBV4-3
CAWNYPGQGVPGYTF,15,TRBV30
CAWKETGNIIEAFF,14,TRBV30
CASSSMGQGPNTEAFF,16,TRBV28
CASSFPDRTNTGELFF,16,TRBV28
CSGRFEAFF,9,TRBV20-1
CASSLRTGAETQYF,14,TRBV4-1
CASSPLAGVGTDTQYF,16,TRBV7-8
CASSPGTGGLYTEAFF,16,TRBV28
CASSQDRLAGVGETQYF,17,TRBV4-3
CAISLWTGIPSGNTIYF,17,TRBV10-3
CASSPGQGHTYEQYF,15,TRBV19
CASSTPRQGNYEQYF,15,TRBV19
CASSQAEAGPSYEQYF,16,TRBV4-1
CASLDDAGWTIYEQYF,16,TRBV2
CASSLVGQGVDEQFF,15,TRBV7-6
CASSYGGEEFF,11,TRBV4-2
CATRDRSPYNEQFF,14,TRBV15
CASSQEEGRTGYNSPLHF,18,TRBV4-1
CASSLVASSGNTIYF,15,TRBV7-6
CASKTGTNTGELFF,14,TRBV6-5
CASSSSLAGGNYEQYF,16,TRBV7-6
CASIYHSLAFF,11,TRBV27
CASSGEYGQEPQHF,14,TRBV2
CASSQGTGVLSNEQFF,16,TRBV4-2
CASSSGLAPDTQYF,14,TRBV7-9
CASSSGLAGGPGGTDTQYF,19,TRBV28
CASSLDGGSYEQYF,14,TRBV5-1
CASSDSSSFSYEQYF,15,TRBV6-1
CAVGQRNTGELFF,13,TRBV10-3
CASSQDARITDTQYF,15,TRBV4-3
CASSMGRGGIEQYF,14,TRBV19
CASSQRFEGWTGMAEQYF,18,TRBV4-1
CASSVTGNSNQPQHF,15,TRBV11-2
CASSLEIGGITEAFF,15,TRBV7-8
CASSLVSGVGNEQFF,15,TRBV11-1
CASSPRDRYYGYTF,14,TRBV7-2
CASSYGREETQYF,13,TRBV4-3
CAWSVHGYEQYF,12,TRBV30
CAIRQNTGELFF,12,TRBV19
CAWSVLGGSSYNEQFF,16,TRBV30